Included here is one TCR beta chain sequence, with context. Germline V lookup: CDR1 SGDLS, CDR2 YYNGEE. J was trimmed by 3 bases and V by 3 bases; bases with no gene match: 5. The CDR3 is 15 amino acids. Clones were sequenced by immunoSEQ multiplex PCR, and TCRdb holds only the in-frame ones, with some missing. The repertoire includes about 22,000 clones, more than 75% of them detected once, and less than 1.5% sits in the top ten. The source of the sample is a study of monozygotic twins with cystic fibrosis. The TCR sequence derives from a woman in her twenties or thirties with cystic fibrosis. The gene calls are TRBV9 and TRBJ2-3; 9 nucleotides agree with TRBD2. Specimen: blood. The CDR3 nucleotides are TGTGCCAGCAGCGATAGCGGGGGACGGACAGATACGCAGTATTTT. This codes for CASSDSGGRTDTQYF.